Below are 31 T cell receptor beta chains sequenced from a single sample in a study of T cells in Graves' hyperthyroidism and ophthalmopathy. What was amplified from RNA transcripts were TCR beta CDR3 regions. The TCR CDR3 first-round RT-PCR relied on the HTBI primer set. TCRdb passed the multiplex PCR reads through MiXCR, listing each CDR3 protein once. The top ten hold 7% to 7.5% of the sample, which has over 650,000 distinct CDR3 sequences, roughly 46% seen once. Sequenced: peripheral blood or thyroid tissue (not recorded which). These TCRs come from an adult man with Graves' disease, either hyperthyroidism or ophthalmopathy (not recorded which).

This clonotype was seen ten or more times. The rearrangement uses TRBV15 and TRBJ1-5; 8 nucleotides align to TRBD1. CDR3 length: 16 amino acids. Unmatched junction bases numbered 12, after V lost 6 bases and J lost 5 bases. In germline, CDR1 is LNHNV, CDR2 YYDKDF (reference sequence). CDR3 amino acids: CATRKVGQGFDQPQHF. The CDR3 nucleotides are TGTGCCACCAGAAAAGTTGGACAGGGTTTCGATCAGCCCCAGCATTTT.

This clonotype has more than one count but fewer than ten. This chain uses TRBV12-3 or TRBV12-4 with TRBJ2-7; 7 bases are a match to TRBD1. CDR3 length: 15 residues. The V and J ends lost 5 bases and 3 bases, in that order; junction bases with no gene match: 10. The DNA of the CDR3 is TGTGCCAGCAGTCTCCGGGACAGCCTTCTCTACGAGCAGTACTTC. Translated: CASSLRDSLLYEQYF.

As to this clonotype: A read error may explain this, as a much larger clone is one base away. V and J are TRBV11-1 and TRBJ2-5, with 7 bases aligning to TRBD2. The trim removed 5 bases at V and 3 bases at J, leaving 6 bases unmatched. Germline V gene lookup returns CDR1 SGHAT and CDR2 FQDESV (reference sequence). This CDR3 is built from 14 residues. The DNA of the CDR3 is TGTGCCAGCAGCCAAGGACGGGGGGAAGAGACCCAGTACTTC. Amino acids: CASSQGRGEETQYF.

The genes are TRBV20-1 and TRBJ1-1; no clear D gene. Trimming removed 7 bases at V and 8 bases at J, with 14 bases between. Germline CDR1 DFQATT, CDR2 SNEGSKA (reference sequence). The CDR3 sequence is 11 residues long. This chain's CDR3 is CSVGRSLEAFF. DNA of the CDR3: TGCAGTGTCGGACGCTCGCTGGAAGCTTTCTTT.

The sample holds many counts of this clonotype. This chain joins TRBV29-1 and TRBJ1-2; 7 nucleotides line up with TRBD1. Germline V gene data show CDR1 as SQVTM and CDR2 as ANQGSEA. The junction had 12 bases not matched to a gene; V was cut back by 2 bases and J by 6 bases. The CDR3 runs to 15 residues. The CDR3 nucleotides are TGCAGCGTTGAAACAACGGACAGGACGTCGGATGGCTACACCTTC. Its translation: CSVETTDRTSDGYTF.

At least ten counts were recorded for this clonotype. V usage is TRBV7-2 and J usage is TRBJ1-5; no clear D gene. Germline CDR1 SGHTA, CDR2 FQGNSA. Trimming stripped 2 bases from V and 0 bases from J, with 8 bases between. The CDR3 has 15 amino acids. The CDR3 bases are TGTGCCAGCAGCTTATCGCCACGTAGCAATCAGCCCCAGCATTTT. Translated, it gives CASSLSPRSNQPQHF. Drawing the rest from reference TRBV7-2 and TRBJ1-5, the complete variable domain is GAGVSQSPSNKVTEKGKDVELRCDPISGHTALYWYRQSLGQGLEFLIYFQGNSAPDKSGLPSDRFSAERTGGSVSTLTIQRTQQEDSAVYLCASSLSPRSNQPQHFGDGTRLSIL.

As to this clonotype: This may arise from a read error, as a much more abundant clone is one base away. The conserved phenylalanine or tryptophan is not found at the CDR3 terminus, so this likely reflects a read error. V is TRBV6-1 and J is TRBJ1-4, with TRBD1 matching 9 bases. The CDR3 covers 14 residues. V lost 5 bases, J lost 10 bases, and 8 bases stayed unmatched. The V gene's germline CDR1 is MNHNS and CDR2 SASEGT. Written as DNA, the CDR3 is TGTGCCAGCAGTCTCGACAGGGGGATTGGAAAACTGTTTTCT. It codes for CASSLDRGIGKLFS.

This clonotype has ten or more counts. The chain recombines TRBV10-3 with TRBJ1-6, with D unresolved. V was trimmed by 0 bases and J by 8 bases, leaving 8 bases between them. The CDR3 runs to 14 residues. The germline V gene has CDR1 ENHRY and CDR2 SYGVKD. The CDR3 region is CAISESRMDSPLHF. The CDR3, as DNA: TGTGCCATCAGTGAGTCGAGGATGGATTCACCCCTCCACTTT.

This clonotype was seen a few times. The chain combines TRBV2 with TRBJ2-5; 14 positions match TRBD2. The CDR3 sequence is 16 residues long. CDR1 is SNHLY, CDR2 FYNNEI, per germline. With V trimmed by 7 bases and J by 5 bases, 9 bases remained unmatched. This chain's CDR3 is CASNQGTSGRRETQYF. In nucleotides, the CDR3 is TGTGCCAGCAACCAAGGGACTAGCGGGAGAAGGGAGACCCAGTACTTC. Supplemented by reference TRBV2 and TRBJ2-5, the full variable domain reads EPEVTQTPSHQVTQMGQEVILRCVPISNHLYFYWYRQILGQKVEFLVSFYNNEISEKSEIFDDQFSVERPDGSNFTLKIRSTKLEDSAMYFCASNQGTSGRRETQYFGPGTRLLVL.

This clonotype was observed at least ten times. The junction differs from germline at one of its ends, possibly a read error. The chain couples TRBV5-1 to TRBJ1-6, with a possible D match to TRBD1 (5 bases). Germline lookup yields CDR1 SGHRS and CDR2 YFSETQ. This CDR3 contains 14 residues. DNA of the CDR3: TGTGCCAGCAGCTTAGCGGGGGGGAACTCACCCCTCCACTTT. Protein sequence: CASSLAGGNSPLHF.

Written as DNA, the CDR3 is TGTGCCAGCTCCTTAGGGGGCTCTAGCTATGGCTACACCTTC. Its protein is CASSLGGSSYGYTF. The V gene is TRBV12-3 or TRBV12-4, the J gene TRBJ1-2, with 7 bases that match TRBD1. This CDR3 comprises 14 residues. The V segment lost 8 bases and the J segment 4 bases; nucleotides outside the gene matches: 10.

The J gene is TRBJ2-5, the V gene TRBV20-1, with 8 bases identical to TRBD1. The CDR3 runs to 16 residues. The V segment lost 6 bases and the J segment 1 base; nucleotides outside the gene matches: 13. Germline lookup yields CDR1 DFQATT and CDR2 SNEGSKA (reference sequence). The CDR3 loop is CSADLGQGKTQETQYF. The CDR3 nucleotides read TGCAGTGCCGACCTCGGACAGGGCAAAACCCAAGAGACCCAGTACTTC.

This clonotype was recorded a few times. The J gene is TRBJ1-4, the V gene TRBV7-9, with D possibly TRBD1 on 6 matching bases. This CDR3 is 14 amino acids long. Germline V CDR1 and CDR2: SEHNR, FQNEAQ (reference sequence). Trimming cost V 6 bases and J 5 bases, with 13 bases left between them. DNA for the CDR3: TGTGCCAGCAGTTTCGGGACAAGCAATGAAAAACTGTTTTTT. This sequence encodes CASSFGTSNEKLFF.

The V gene is TRBV9, the J gene TRBJ1-3; 9 bases line up with TRBD1. The CDR3 is 16 residues long. V shed 4 bases and J 8 bases; nucleotides not matched to a gene: 13. The germline CDR1 and CDR2 sequences are SGDLS and YYNGEE. This CDR3 reads CASSTQDRGPGHTIYF. The CDR3 DNA follows: TGTGCCAGCAGCACTCAGGACAGGGGCCCGGGACACACCATATATTTT.

This clonotype was seen more than once but under ten times. The rearrangement links TRBV20-1 to TRBJ2-5, with D hard to call. The CDR3 is 16 amino acids. V was trimmed by 0 bases and J by 9 bases, leaving 23 bases between them. The germline gives CDR1 DFQATT, CDR2 SNEGSKA (reference sequence). The CDR3: CSARDKGSGHRSAQYF. The CDR3 bases are TGCAGTGCTAGAGATAAGGGATCCGGCCATAGGTCGGCCCAGTACTTC.

This clonotype was counted only a few times. V and J are TRBV3-1 and TRBJ2-2; maybe TRBD1 (5 bases). Germline V CDR1 and CDR2: LGHDT, YNNKEL (reference sequence). Trimming pared 0 bases from V and 16 bases from J, leaving 18 bases between. The CDR3 is 14 amino acids. CDR3 residues: CASSQDRVQAEAFF. The CDR3 DNA follows: TGTGCCAGCAGCCAAGATCGAGTACAGGCAGAAGCGTTTTTT.

The CDR3 spells CASSVVGTAQETQYF. The CDR3 nucleotides are TGTGCCAGCAGCGTTGTAGGGACTGCACAAGAGACCCAGTACTTC. This sequence joins TRBV2 and TRBJ2-5; perhaps TRBD2 as D (6 bases). The CDR3 is 15 amino acids. Germline loops: CDR1 SNHLY, CDR2 FYNNEI. Trimming removed 6 bases from V and 2 bases from J, with 16 bases in between.

V usage is TRBV20-1 and J usage is TRBJ1-2, with D perhaps matching TRBD1 (6 bases). Germline V gene data show CDR1 as DFQATT and CDR2 as SNEGSKA (reference sequence). V lost 5 bases and J 7 bases, leaving 17 bases between the germline ends. The CDR3 has 13 residues. The CDR3 coding sequence is TGCAGTGCTGGTCCGGCAGGGGATCGTGGCTACACCTTC. Amino acids: CSAGPAGDRGYTF.

A remark on this clonotype: Possible read error: a much larger clone is one base away. V usage is TRBV12-3 or TRBV12-4 and J usage is TRBJ1-5, with D hard to call. This CDR3 region has 14 residues. V was clipped by 1 base and J by 11 bases, with 15 bases between them. CDR3 in amino acids: CASSLGAVELAQHF. The CDR3, as DNA: TGTGCCAGCAGTTTAGGGGCAGTAGAGTTGGCCCAGCATTTT.

This chain uses TRBV7-8 with TRBJ1-2, with 8 nucleotides matching TRBD1. The CDR3 contains 12 residues. V was clipped by 8 bases and J by 8 bases; unmatched bases: 7. Per the germline V gene, CDR1 is SGHVS and CDR2 is FQNEAQ. The chain's CDR3 is CASLAPGGGYTF. The CDR3 region has the DNA TGTGCCAGCCTTGCCCCAGGGGGCGGCTACACCTTC.

The V gene is TRBV7-9, the J gene TRBJ2-3; 8 positions agree with TRBD1. This CDR3 has 16 amino acids. Germline loops: CDR1 SEHNR, CDR2 FQNEAQ (reference sequence). Trimming took 1 base from V and 6 from J; bases not matched to a gene: 9. DNA of the CDR3: TGTGCCAGCAGCTTAGATCAGACAGGGGTTCCCGATACGCAGTATTTT. Its protein is CASSLDQTGVPDTQYF.

The chain combines TRBV10-3 with TRBJ1-1, with D uncertain. The V gene's germline CDR1 is ENHRY and CDR2 SYGVKD. This CDR3 region has 13 residues. Trimming removed 6 bases from V and 5 bases from J, with 13 bases in between. In DNA form, the CDR3 reads TGTGCCATCAGGCAGACCCAGGTTACTGAAGCTTTCTTT. Translated, it gives CAIRQTQVTEAFF.

This clonotype was counted once. V and J are TRBV7-2 and TRBJ1-3, with D tentatively TRBD1 (5 bases). The CDR3 extends over 16 amino acids. The germline V and J ends were trimmed by 5 bases and 0 bases, with 14 bases remaining between them. CDR1 SGHTA and CDR2 FQGNSA come from the germline V gene. The CDR3 DNA reads TGTGCCAGCAGCGTAGAGGGACGGGGCTCTGGAAACACCATATATTTT. Amino acids: CASSVEGRGSGNTIYF.

This clonotype was detected ten times or more. CDR3 protein: CASRLSGGTNSPLHF. Written as DNA, the CDR3 is TGTGCCAGCAGATTGTCAGGGGGCACTAATTCACCCCTCCACTTT. This chain joins TRBV7-2 and TRBJ1-6; 8 bases fit TRBD1. The V gene end was trimmed by 6 bases and the J gene end by 6 bases; junction bases not matched to a gene: 7. Germline CDR1 is SGHTA and CDR2 is FQGNSA. The CDR3 is made up of 15 amino acids. Full variable domain (rest looked up from reference TRBV7-2 and TRBJ1-6): GAGVSQSPSNKVTEKGKDVELRCDPISGHTALYWYRQSLGQGLEFLIYFQGNSAPDKSGLPSDRFSAERTGGSVSTLTIQRTQQEDSAVYLCASRLSGGTNSPLHFGNGTRLTVT.

The chain uses TRBV29-1 and TRBJ1-2; D is undetermined. CDR3 size: 15 residues. Germline assignment: CDR1 SQVTM and CDR2 ANQGSEA. V gave up 5 bases and J gave up 0 bases, with 16 bases separating them. CDR3 sequence: CSVKPGQNTNYGYTF. CDR3 in DNA: TGCAGCGTTAAGCCAGGTCAGAACACTAACTATGGCTACACCTTC. The variable domain in full, with the rest retrieved from reference TRBV29-1 and TRBJ1-2, is SAVISQKPSRDICQRGTSLTIQCQVDSQVTMMFWYRQQPGQSLTLIATANQGSEATYESGFVIDKFPISRPNLTFSTLTVSNMSPEDSSIYLCSVKPGQNTNYGYTFGSGTRLTVV.

For this clonotype: One base away lies a much larger clone, so this may be a sequencing read error. The chain is built from TRBV7-6 and TRBJ2-2, with D perhaps being TRBD1 or TRBD2 (5 bases each). CDR1 SGHVS and CDR2 FNYEAQ come from the germline V gene. This CDR3 has 9 residues. The CDR3, as DNA: TGTGCCAGCAGCGGGGACCTGTTTTTT. It translates to CASSGDLFF.

The rearrangement uses TRBV2 and TRBJ2-5, with D perhaps matching TRBD1 (6 bases). The V end was cut by 6 bases, the J end by 0 bases, with 11 bases between. The CDR3 length is 14 residues. Germline V gene data show CDR1 as SNHLY and CDR2 as FYNNEI. The CDR3 DNA reads as TGTGCCAGCAGAGCCCAGGGGTACCAAGAGACCCAGTACTTC. As protein: CASRAQGYQETQYF. Full variable domain (outside the CDR3, taken from reference TRBV2 and TRBJ2-5): EPEVTQTPSHQVTQMGQEVILRCVPISNHLYFYWYRQILGQKVEFLVSFYNNEISEKSEIFDDQFSVERPDGSNFTLKIRSTKLEDSAMYFCASRAQGYQETQYFGPGTRLLVL.

The chain joins TRBV10-3 to TRBJ1-1; D gene unclear. CDR1 is ENHRY, CDR2 SYGVKD, per germline. The CDR3 length is 15 residues. V was trimmed by 3 bases and J by 0 bases, leaving 11 bases between them. CDR3: CAISESGNMNTEAFF. The CDR3 DNA sequence: TGTGCCATCAGTGAATCGGGCAACATGAACACTGAAGCTTTCTTT.

The table lists this clonotype with many counts. This rearrangement joins TRBV7-6 to TRBJ2-7; the D call may be TRBD1 or TRBD2 (5 bases each). Germline V CDR1 and CDR2: SGHVS, FNYEAQ. V lost 4 bases to trimming and J lost 0 bases, with 10 bases between them. The length of the CDR3 is 14 residues. CDR3 region: CASSSGRSSYEQYF. The CDR3 DNA reads as TGTGCCAGCAGCTCGGGACGTAGCTCCTACGAGCAGTACTTC.

This clonotype occurred many times. The J gene is TRBJ2-5, the V gene TRBV29-1; unclear D gene. Trimming removed 6 bases at V and 2 bases at J, with 13 bases between. Germline V lookup: CDR1 SQVTM, CDR2 ANQGSEA. This CDR3 comprises 13 residues. CDR3 in amino acids: CSVATATQETQYF. The CDR3 DNA reads as TGCAGCGTAGCGACGGCGACACAAGAGACCCAGTACTTC.

This clonotype was seen at least ten times. The chain uses TRBV15 and TRBJ1-2, with D possibly being TRBD1 (6 bases). CDR1 and CDR2 from the germline V gene are LNHNV and YYDKDF (reference sequence). The CDR3 contains 14 residues. Between the trimmed V and J ends, which lost 2 bases and 4 bases, there was a span of 11 bases. The CDR3 spells CATSRSGGPYGYTF. Written as DNA, the CDR3 is TGTGCCACCAGCAGAAGTGGGGGCCCCTATGGCTACACCTTC.